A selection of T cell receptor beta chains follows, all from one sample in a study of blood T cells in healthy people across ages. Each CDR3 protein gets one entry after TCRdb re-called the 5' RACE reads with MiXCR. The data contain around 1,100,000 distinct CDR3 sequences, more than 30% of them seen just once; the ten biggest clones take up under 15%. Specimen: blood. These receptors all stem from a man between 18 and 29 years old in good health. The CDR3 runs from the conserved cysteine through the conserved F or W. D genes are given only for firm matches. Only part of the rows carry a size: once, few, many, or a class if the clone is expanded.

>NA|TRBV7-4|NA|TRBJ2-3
CASSPEASSTDTQYF
TGTGCCAGCAGCCCCGAGGCCTCCAGCACAGATACGCAGTATTTT
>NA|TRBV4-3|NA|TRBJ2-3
CASSQEEWRGSTDTQYF
TGCGCCAGCAGCCAAGAAGAATGGCGGGGAAGCACAGATACGCAGTATTTT
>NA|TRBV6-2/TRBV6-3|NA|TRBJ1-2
CASSYRVMGYGYTF
TGTGCCAGCAGTTACCGTGTGATGGGCTATGGCTACACCTTC
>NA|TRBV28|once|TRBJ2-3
CASSSAGTLDAQYF
TGTGCCAGCAGCTCTGCCGGGACACTAGATGCGCAGTATTTT
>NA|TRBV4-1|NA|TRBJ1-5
CASSQVEAVGRSAQHF
TGCGCCAGCAGCCAAGTTGAAGCTGTAGGGCGGTCAGCCCAGCATTTT
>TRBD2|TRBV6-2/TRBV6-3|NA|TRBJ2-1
CASSYWKILAGGDLPYNEQFF
TGTGCCAGCAGTTATTGGAAAATACTAGCGGGGGGCGACCTCCCCTACAATGAGCAGTTCTTC
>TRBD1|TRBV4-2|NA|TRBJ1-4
CASSQGDRTTSRLFF
TGTGCCAGCAGCCAAGGGGACAGGACGACTTCACGACTGTTTTTT
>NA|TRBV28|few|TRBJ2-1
CASSLLSGSTNEQFF
TGTGCCAGCAGTTTGCTTAGCGGCTCTACCAATGAGCAGTTCTTC
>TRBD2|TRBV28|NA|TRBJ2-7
CAWSVAGMGSSEQYF
TGTGCCTGGAGTGTAGCGGGAATGGGATCCTCGGAGCAGTACTTC
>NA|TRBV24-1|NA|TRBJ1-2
CATSDVKRGPRGYTF
TGTGCCACCAGTGATGTGAAACGGGGGCCTAGGGGCTACACCTTC
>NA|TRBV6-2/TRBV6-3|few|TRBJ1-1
CASSDSEADEAFF
TGTGCCAGCAGTGACAGTGAGGCCGATGAAGCTTTCTTT
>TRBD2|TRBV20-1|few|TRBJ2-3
CSFGGGATDTQYF
TGCAGTTTCGGCGGGGGGGCCACAGATACGCAGTATTTT
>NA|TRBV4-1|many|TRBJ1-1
CASSQDETYTEAFF
TGCGCCAGCAGCCAAGATGAGACTTACACTGAAGCTTTCTTT
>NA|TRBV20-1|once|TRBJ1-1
CSATASAGGAEAFF
TGCAGTGCTACCGCCTCCGCAGGTGGCGCTGAAGCTTTCTTT
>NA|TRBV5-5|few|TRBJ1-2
CASSLGDTNYGYTF
TGTGCCAGCAGCTTGGGGGATACTAACTATGGCTACACCTTC
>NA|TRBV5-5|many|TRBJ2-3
CASSLLRATDTQYF
TGTGCCAGCAGCCTCCTAAGGGCCACAGATACGCAGTATTTT
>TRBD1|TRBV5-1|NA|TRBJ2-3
CASSLGQRHTDTQYF
TGCGCTAGCAGCTTGGGACAGAGACACACAGATACGCAGTATTTT
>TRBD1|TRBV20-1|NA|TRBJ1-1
CSAPRTGLNTEVFF
TGCAGTGCCCCCCGGACAGGCTTGAACACTGAAGTTTTCTTT
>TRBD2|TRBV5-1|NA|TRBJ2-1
CASGLRGIGNEQFF
TGCGCCAGCGGCTTGCGGGGGATTGGGAATGAGCAGTTCTTC
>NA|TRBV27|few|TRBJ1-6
CASRGSSYNSPLHF
TGTGCCAGCAGGGGAAGCTCCTATAATTCACCCCTCCACTTT
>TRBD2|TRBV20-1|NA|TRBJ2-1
CSARSSGPGASGDSSYNEQFF
TGCAGTGCTAGAAGTTCCGGTCCTGGGGCTAGCGGGGACAGCTCCTACAATGAGCAGTTCTTC
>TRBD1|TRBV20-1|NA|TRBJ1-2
CSARDRKDRAIDYGYTF
TGCAGTGCTAGAGATCGGAAAGACAGGGCGATTGACTATGGCTACACCTTC
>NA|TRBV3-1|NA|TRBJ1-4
CASSQVGQHNEKLFF
TGTGCCAGCAGCCAAGTAGGCCAGCATAATGAAAAACTGTTTTTT
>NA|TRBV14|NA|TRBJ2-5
CASSQDPPRGATYNERYF
TGTGCCAGCAGCCAAGATCCCCCCAGGGGGGCTACCTACAATGAGCGGTACTTC
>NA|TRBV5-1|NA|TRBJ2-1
CASSGQGSGVGNEQFF
TGCGCCAGCAGCGGGCAGGGTTCGGGTGTGGGGAATGAGCAGTTCTTC
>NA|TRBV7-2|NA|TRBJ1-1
CASSLVAWHERGTEAFF
TGTGCCAGCAGCCTAGTCGCGTGGCATGAAAGGGGCACTGAAGCTTTCTTT
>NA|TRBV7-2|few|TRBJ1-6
CASRLGGASYNSPLHF
TGTGCCAGCAGGTTGGGGGGGGCCTCCTATAATTCACCCCTCCACTTT
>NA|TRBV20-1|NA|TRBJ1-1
CSARGEGSTEAFF
TGCAGTGCTAGGGGGGAGGGAAGCACTGAAGCTTTCTTT
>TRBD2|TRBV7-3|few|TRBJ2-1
CASSSGLAGGPFWHEQFF
TGTGCCAGCAGCTCGGGACTAGCGGGGGGCCCTTTTTGGCATGAGCAGTTCTTC
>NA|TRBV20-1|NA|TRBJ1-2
CSPKGGGVASYGYTF
TGCAGTCCAAAAGGCGGTGGCGTTGCCTCCTATGGCTACACCTTC
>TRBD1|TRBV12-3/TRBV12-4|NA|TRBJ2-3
CASSWQGAADTQYF
TGTGCCAGCAGTTGGCAGGGGGCAGCAGATACGCAGTATTTT
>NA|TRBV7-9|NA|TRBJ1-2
CASSGNRNYGYTF
TGTGCCAGCAGCGGAAACAGGAACTATGGCTACACCTTC
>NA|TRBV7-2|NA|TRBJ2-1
CASSPSRGSYNEQFF
TGTGCCAGCAGCCCGTCGAGGGGATCCTACAATGAGCAGTTCTTC
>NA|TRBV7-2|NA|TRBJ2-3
CASSSGGQTTDTQYF
TGTGCCAGCAGCTCCGGGGGGCAAACAACAGATACGCAGTATTTT
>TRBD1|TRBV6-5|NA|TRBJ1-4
CASSRRDSNEKLFF
TGTGCCAGCAGCCGGCGGGACAGCAATGAAAAACTGTTTTTT
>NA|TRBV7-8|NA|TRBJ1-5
CASSKSRNQPQHF
TGTGCCAGCAGTAAATCCAGAAATCAGCCCCAGCATTTT
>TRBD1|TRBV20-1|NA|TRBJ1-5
CSAQIMDRGTVSNQPQHF
TGCAGTGCTCAGATTATGGACAGGGGAACAGTTAGCAATCAGCCCCAGCATTTT
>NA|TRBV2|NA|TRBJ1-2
CASTLQGPNYGYTF
TGTGCCAGCACCCTACAAGGACCTAACTATGGCTACACCTTC
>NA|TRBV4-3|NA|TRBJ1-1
CASSQAPNLENTEAFF
TGCGCCAGCAGCCAAGCCCCAAACTTGGAAAACACTGAAGCTTTCTTT
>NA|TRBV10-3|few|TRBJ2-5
CATSREGDSQETQYF
TGTGCCACCTCACGCGAGGGGGACTCCCAAGAGACCCAGTACTTC
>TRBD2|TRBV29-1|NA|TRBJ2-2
CSVGLAGGNTGELFF
TGCAGCGTTGGGCTAGCGGGGGGGAACACCGGGGAGCTGTTTTTT
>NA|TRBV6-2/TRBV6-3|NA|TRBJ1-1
CAGSYAGRSMNTEAFF
TGTGCCGGCAGTTACGCGGGCAGGAGCATGAACACTGAAGCTTTCTTT